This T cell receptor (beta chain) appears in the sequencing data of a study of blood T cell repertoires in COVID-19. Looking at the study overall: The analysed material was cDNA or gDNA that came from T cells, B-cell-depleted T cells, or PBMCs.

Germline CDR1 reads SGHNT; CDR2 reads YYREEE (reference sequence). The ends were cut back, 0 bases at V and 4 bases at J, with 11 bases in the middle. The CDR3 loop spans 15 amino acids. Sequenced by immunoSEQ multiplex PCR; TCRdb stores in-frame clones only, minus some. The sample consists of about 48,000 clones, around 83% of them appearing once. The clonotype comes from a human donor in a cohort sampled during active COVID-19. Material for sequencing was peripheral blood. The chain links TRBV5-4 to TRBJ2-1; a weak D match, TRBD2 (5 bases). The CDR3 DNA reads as TGTGCCAGCAGCTTGGATCGCGGGCCTTACAATGAGCAGTTCTTC. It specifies CASSLDRGPYNEQFF.